This TCR beta chain comes out of a study of cytomegalovirus exposure and HLA in healthy donors. Germline assignment: CDR1 MGHRA and CDR2 YSYEKL. Trimming at V came to 4 bases and at J to 3 bases, leaving 5 bases not matched to a gene. CDR3 length: 16 amino acids. Data came from immunoSEQ multiplex PCR; TCRdb stores just in-frame clones and leaves some out. The sample shows roughly 57,000 clones, 93% of them seen only once. This sequence was found in a woman under 30 in good health and CMV-seropositive. This sequence joins TRBV4-1 and TRBJ2-1; 11 nucleotides align to TRBD2. The specimen sequenced was PBMCs. CDR3 nucleotide sequence: TGCGCCAGCAGCCCCACCGGGACTAGCGGCTACAATGAGCAGTTCTTC. Translating gives CASSPTGTSGYNEQFF.